The clone carrying this T cell receptor (beta chain) has a handful of counts. The target antigen is unknown. This entry belongs to a study of shared clonotypes between healthy human individuals. General study results and limits: Exclusively blood specimens were collected; tissue repertoires likely differ. Estimated clonotype richness was generally higher in naive than memory subsets. Approximately 5.3% was the fraction of naive CD4 clonotypes found shared across several donors.

The protocol was immunoSEQ multiplex PCR, while the TCRdb copy is restricted to in-frame clones and leaves out a portion. Among 700,000 or so clones listed, 72% were seen once. J was trimmed by 0 bases and V by 8 bases; bases with no gene match: 1. CDR1 is SNHLY, CDR2 FYNNEI, per germline. The CDR3 contains 13 residues. This chain links TRBV2 with TRBJ1-5, with TRBD1 matching 7 bases. The origin of this receptor is a woman aged 25 to 45 in good health. Sample: memory CD4+ T cells sorted from blood. Subset defined: CD45RA-negative fraction. CDR3 coding DNA: TGTGCCAGCGGACAGGATAGCAATCAGCCCCAGCATTTT. Its translation is CASGQDSNQPQHF.